The rows below give T cell receptor beta chains drawn from one sample of a study of PD-1 blockade in classical Hodgkin lymphoma. Only in-frame clones appear in the TCRdb table, and some are missing; sequencing was by immunoSEQ multiplex PCR. The sample yields 25,000 to 30,000 clones, 86% seen once. Source: CD4+ T cells from blood, taken before the fourth cycle of nivolumab. These receptors were collected from a human donor with classical Hodgkin lymphoma. Each CDR3 is given with its conserved first and last residue.

v_call cdr3_aa
TRBV5-1 CASKGSMTGMNTEAFF
TRBV5-1 CASSLSGRENSPLHF
TRBV19 CASSMGPITGELFF
TRBV5-1 CASSLAVAGELFF
TRBV7-3 CASSSPRSTAGYQPQHF
TRBV6-5 CASSYANTGELFF
TRBV5-3 CARSLDLPEQFF
TRBV28 CASSIAGTGIYGYTF
TRBV28 CASSLSRGVLYF
TRBV10-3 CATSGQQRNEQFF
TRBV18 CASSPTPTVSNLNTEAFF
TRBV19 CASSNTGELFF
TRBV7-9 CASSLISDTQYF
TRBV6-5 CASSSISSGGLNTQYF
TRBV7-9 CASSLIFGIGKNSYEQYF
TRBV10-2 CASSSFDSPLHF
TRBV2 CASTFTSDPYNEQFF
TRBV7-9 CASSLRQRDNEQFF
TRBV15 CATSRDTGVSYNEQFF
TRBV5-1 CASSSGGAANIQYF
TRBV18 CASSPLPGTGTDTQYF
TRBV10-3 CAIRRGSSDEQFF
TRBV5-5 CASSSGLAGEGDTQYF
TRBV27 CASRSLPSEAFF
TRBV18 CASSPDSNYGYTF
TRBV28 CASSSWGPGAFF
TRBV28 CASIPQGDGEQFF
TRBV18 CASSMDRPREAFF
TRBV7-7 CASSPRGLIETQYF
TRBV6-5 CASSLGVEQYF
TRBV28 CASRSGTLYGYTF
TRBV4-1 CASSRPGSANEQYF
TRBV7-9 CASSQSGGVNTGELFF
TRBV6-1 CASSAPGPGRDEQFF
TRBV9 CASSKGLAGLQETQYF
TRBV20-1 CSAANNEQFF
TRBV5-1 CASSLTTGFYEQYF
TRBV4-1 CASSQARGTSVWTDTQYF
TRBV7-9 CASSLGGVYEQYF
TRBV6-1 CASSELVEQFF
TRBV21-1 CASGQRGTGVERANYGYTF
TRBV18 CASSPPSGAGELFF
TRBV7-2 CASSLVGGRAKNIQYF
TRBV27 CAISSGGYNEQFF
TRBV5-1 CASSLARDHRETQYF